A selection of T cell receptor beta chains follows, all from one sample in a study of response to subunit inactivated influenza vaccine. TCRdb recomputed calls from the RT-PCR reads with MiXCR, one row per CDR3 protein. The table lists roughly 500,000 distinct CDR3 sequences, 16% of them singletons. The sample was CD4+ T cells sorted from PBMCs, taken around 25 months after vaccination. These receptors originate from a man between 50 and 69 years old who received an inactivated influenza vaccine. CDR3s include the opening cysteine and the closing phenylalanine or tryptophan. Fields, in order: J gene, V gene, CDR3 length, clone size, D gene, CDR3 DNA, CDR3 protein. The D gene is left open where the match is weak. Where a row states a size, it is once, few, many or the class of an expanded clone; other rows omit it.

J: TRBJ1-5; V: TRBV29-1; length: 13; size: NA; D: TRBD1; DNA: TGCAGCGTTTCCGGGACAGACAATCAGCCCCAGCATTTT; CDR3: CSVSGTDNQPQHF
J: TRBJ2-5; V: TRBV6-6; length: 13; size: few; D: TRBD1; DNA: TGTGCCAGCAGTCAGACAGGGTGGGAGACCCAGTACTTC; CDR3: CASSQTGWETQYF
J: TRBJ2-3; V: TRBV12-3/TRBV12-4; length: 14; size: few; D: NA; DNA: TGTGCCAGCAGCCGCAGGGAGGGCACAGATACGCAGTATTTT; CDR3: CASSRREGTDTQYF
J: TRBJ2-5; V: TRBV20-1; length: 15; size: NA; D: TRBD2; DNA: TGCAGTGCTACCGGGGCTAGCGGGTACCAAGAGACCCAGTACTTC; CDR3: CSATGASGYQETQYF
J: TRBJ2-4; V: TRBV20-1; length: 17; size: NA; D: TRBD1; DNA: TGCAGTGCTAGTCGGCCGACAGGGGCCTCAGCCAAAAACATTCAGTACTTC; CDR3: CSASRPTGASAKNIQYF
J: TRBJ2-7; V: TRBV12-2; length: 15; size: few; D: NA; DNA: TGTGCAAGTCGCTCCCGACAGGATTTCTCCTACGAGCAGTACTTC; CDR3: CASRSRQDFSYEQYF
J: TRBJ2-4; V: TRBV20-1; length: 16; size: NA; D: TRBD2; DNA: TGCAGTGCCACGGCGTCTAGCGGGATAGCCAAAAACATTCAGTACTTC; CDR3: CSATASSGIAKNIQYF
J: TRBJ2-5; V: TRBV10-3; length: 12; size: NA; D: NA; DNA: TGTGCCATCAGTGACACCAAGGAGACCCAGTACTTC; CDR3: CAISDTKETQYF
J: TRBJ2-3; V: TRBV20-1; length: 11; size: few; D: NA; DNA: TGCAGTGCTATCGGTGGAGATACGCAGTATTTT; CDR3: CSAIGGDTQYF
J: TRBJ2-7; V: TRBV3-1; length: 13; size: NA; D: NA; DNA: TGTGCCAGCAGCCAAACGACGTACTACGAGCAGTACTTC; CDR3: CASSQTTYYEQYF
J: TRBJ2-2; V: TRBV4-3; length: 16; size: few; D: NA; DNA: TGCGCCAGCAGCCAAGACTATAACAGGGCATCCGGGGAGCTGTTTTTT; CDR3: CASSQDYNRASGELFF
J: TRBJ2-7; V: TRBV20-1; length: 16; size: NA; D: TRBD1; DNA: TGCAGTGCTAGACTATATTTGGGACAGGGGGCGGAGGAGCAGTACTTC; CDR3: CSARLYLGQGAEEQYF
J: TRBJ2-7; V: TRBV5-1; length: 14; size: many; D: NA; DNA: TGCGCCAGCAGCTTGTTGGCAGTCAACTACGAGCAGTACTTC; CDR3: CASSLLAVNYEQYF
J: TRBJ2-7; V: TRBV7-8; length: 15; size: many; D: NA; DNA: TGTGCCAGCAGCTCACGGCGATTCTCCTCCTACGAGCAGTACTTC; CDR3: CASSSRRFSSYEQYF
J: TRBJ2-7; V: TRBV29-1; length: 13; size: NA; D: NA; DNA: TGCAGCGCCGGGAGGACAGGGAAATACGAGCAGTACTTC; CDR3: CSAGRTGKYEQYF
J: TRBJ2-1; V: TRBV7-7; length: 14; size: NA; D: NA; DNA: TGTGCTAGCAGCTTAGGGCCCAGGAACAATGAGCAGTTCTTC; CDR3: CASSLGPRNNEQFF
J: TRBJ2-3; V: TRBV4-3; length: 17; size: few; D: TRBD2; DNA: TGCGCCAGCAGCCAAGCGATAGCGGGGGGCCGTACAGATACGCAGTATTTT; CDR3: CASSQAIAGGRTDTQYF
J: TRBJ1-5; V: TRBV15; length: 17; size: NA; D: TRBD1; DNA: TGTGCCACCAGCGACGATACAGGGGGTTCGGGCAATCAGCCCCAGCATTTT; CDR3: CATSDDTGGSGNQPQHF
J: TRBJ2-1; V: TRBV5-1; length: 14; size: many; D: TRBD2; DNA: TGCGCCAGCAGCTTCGCTAGCGGTTACAATGAGCAGTTCTTC; CDR3: CASSFASGYNEQFF
J: TRBJ2-1; V: TRBV12-3/TRBV12-4; length: 14; size: NA; D: NA; DNA: TGTGCCAGCACCAAAGGGGCTTCCTACAATGAGCAGTTCTTC; CDR3: CASTKGASYNEQFF
J: TRBJ1-4; V: TRBV25-1; length: 11; size: NA; D: NA; DNA: TGTGCCAGCAGTGGTCTGGAAAAACTGTTTTTT; CDR3: CASSGLEKLFF
J: TRBJ1-1; V: TRBV7-2; length: 14; size: few; D: NA; DNA: TGTGCCAGCAGCATTACCAGGGATCAGGCTGAAGCTTTCTTT; CDR3: CASSITRDQAEAFF
J: TRBJ1-5; V: TRBV20-1; length: 17; size: few; D: NA; DNA: TGCAGTGCTAGAGACCCATCTGGGGGCAGGGTCAATCAGCCCCAGCATTTT; CDR3: CSARDPSGGRVNQPQHF
J: TRBJ1-2; V: TRBV29-1; length: 12; size: NA; D: NA; DNA: TGCAGCGTTGATACATCTAACTATGGCTACACCTTC; CDR3: CSVDTSNYGYTF
J: TRBJ2-1; V: TRBV7-9; length: 15; size: few; D: NA; DNA: TGTGCCAGCAGCGCGGGACAGATATTCAACAATGAGCAGTTCTTC; CDR3: CASSAGQIFNNEQFF
J: TRBJ2-1; V: TRBV10-3; length: 17; size: NA; D: TRBD2; DNA: TGTGCCATCAGTGGTATTAGCGGGAACCAGGGATACAATGAGCAGTTCTTC; CDR3: CAISGISGNQGYNEQFF
J: TRBJ2-5; V: TRBV12-3/TRBV12-4; length: 19; size: NA; D: NA; DNA: TGTGCCAGCAGTTTATATCTCCCGATCGGTGGGCAGGCTAGGAAGACCCAGTACTTC; CDR3: CASSLYLPIGGQARKTQYF
J: TRBJ2-3; V: TRBV7-2; length: 16; size: few; D: TRBD2; DNA: TGTGCCAGCAGCCCACGACTAGCGGGAGGTGCAGATACGCAGTATTTT; CDR3: CASSPRLAGGADTQYF
J: TRBJ2-5; V: TRBV7-2; length: 12; size: few; D: NA; DNA: TGTGCCAGCAGCAAACCGAGCGGGACCCAGTACTTC; CDR3: CASSKPSGTQYF